This T cell receptor beta chain stems from a study of spatial heterogeneity in lung cancer. Study overall: Median follow-up for sequenced PBMC samples was roughly two years after resection, when such samples existed.

TCRdb reprocessed the 5' RACE reads via MiXCR and lists one record per CDR3 protein. Of 15,000 or so distinct CDR3 sequences listed, 19% are singletons. Time point in this sample: blood at routine non-recurrence follow-up after resection. The germline CDR1 and CDR2 sequences are SGHVS and FQNEAQ. The junction had 3 bases not matched to a gene; V was cut back by 0 bases and J by 4 bases. This CDR3 comprises 15 residues. This clonotype was sampled from a male donor with early-stage non-small cell lung cancer. The input for sequencing was PBMCs, taken at follow-up. This rearrangement joins TRBV7-8 to TRBJ2-5; TRBD2 agrees at 9 bases. The CDR3: CASSLAMRGGETQYF. In DNA form, the CDR3 reads TGTGCCAGCAGCTTAGCGATGCGGGGGGGAGAGACCCAGTACTTC.